The 21 T cell receptor beta chains reported below all come from one sample, sequenced in a study of blood T cell repertoires in COVID-19. The assay was immunoSEQ multiplex PCR, and TCRdb's table has in-frame clones only and misses some. Of roughly 99,000 clones listed, 89% are singletons. The sample taken for sequencing was peripheral blood. These receptors were taken from a middle-aged man with active or convalescent COVID-19.

The count of this clone is one. The V and J genes are TRBV9 and TRBJ1-1; a weak D match, TRBD1 (5 bases). Deletions cut 0 bases from V and 1 base from J, with 7 bases between. The CDR3 spans 14 residues. From germline, CDR1 is SGDLS and CDR2 YYNGEE. CDR3 in amino acids: CASSVGGENTEAFF. Here the CDR3 DNA reads TGTGCCAGCAGCGTAGGGGGGGAGAACACTGAAGCTTTCTTT.

The rearrangement uses TRBV6-6 and TRBJ1-1; TRBD1 aligns across 7 bases. V gave up 6 bases and J gave up 10 bases; unmatched junction bases: 11. CDR1 is MNHNY, CDR2 SVGAGI, per germline (reference sequence). CDR3 size: 13 residues. The CDR3 loop reads CASSPPRTGAAFF. The CDR3 DNA sequence: TGTGCCAGCAGCCCCCCCCGCACAGGGGCAGCTTTCTTT.

CDR3 protein: CASSQDTKDTQYF. In DNA, the CDR3 is TGCGCCAGCAGCCAAGATACAAAAGATACGCAGTATTTT. The V call is TRBV4-3, the J call TRBJ2-3, with D unresolved. Trimming pared 0 bases from V and 5 bases from J, leaving 6 bases between. Germline-derived CDR1 and CDR2 are LGHNA and YSLEER. The CDR3 has 13 residues.

The rearrangement links TRBV28 to TRBJ1-1; 7 bases fit TRBD1. This CDR3 contains 13 residues. CDR1 and CDR2 from the germline V gene are MDHEN and SYDVKM. Trimming removed 8 bases from V and 1 base from J; junction bases left unmatched: 4. In nucleotides, the CDR3 is TGTGCCAGCGGGGGACAGCCGAACACTGAAGCTTTCTTT. Translated, it gives CASGGQPNTEAFF. The variable domain in full, completed from reference TRBV28 and TRBJ1-1, reads DVKVTQSSRYLVKRTGEKVFLECVQDMDHENMFWYRQDPGLGLRLIYFSYDVKMKEKGDIPEGYSVSREKKERFSLILESASTNQTSMYLCASGGQPNTEAFFGQGTRLTVV.

The chain carries TRBV4-3 and TRBJ2-7; TRBD1 aligns across 7 bases. The germline V gene encodes CDR1 LGHNA and CDR2 YSLEER. V dropped 0 bases and J dropped 4; count of bases not matched to a gene: 9. This CDR3 has 16 residues. CDR3 protein: CASSQDARQGSYEQYF. CDR3 nucleotides: TGCGCCAGCAGCCAAGATGCGAGACAGGGTTCGTACGAGCAGTACTTC.

The V and J genes are TRBV10-1 and TRBJ2-3; 8 nucleotides agree with TRBD2. From germline, CDR1 is WNHNN and CDR2 SYGVQD (reference sequence). Trimming cost V 6 bases and J 8 bases; bases outside gene matches: 7. The CDR3 length is 13 residues. The CDR3 sequence is CASSDSGIGTQYF. In DNA, the CDR3 is TGCGCCAGCAGCGATAGCGGGATCGGTACGCAGTATTTT.

The V gene is TRBV10-3, the J gene TRBJ2-1; TRBD2 might be the D (5 bases). The CDR3 runs 12 residues. V gave up 6 bases and J gave up 9 bases, with 12 bases separating them. Per the germline V gene, CDR1 is ENHRY and CDR2 is SYGVKD. CDR3 nucleotides: TGTGCCATCAGCCCTATAGCGTCTGAGCAGTTCTTC. Translated: CAISPIASEQFF.

The rearrangement joins TRBV6-5 to TRBJ1-3, with D possibly matching TRBD1 (5 bases). V was trimmed by 0 bases and J by 4 bases, leaving 13 bases between them. CDR1 is MNHEY and CDR2 is SVGAGI in the germline V gene. The CDR3 loop spans 16 amino acids. CDR3 DNA sequence: TGTGCCAGCAGTTACTCGGACAATAGGCCCGGAAACACCATATATTTT. Its protein product is CASSYSDNRPGNTIYF.

V gene TRBV3-1 (or the pseudogene TRBV3-2) combines with J gene TRBJ2-5; possibly TRBD2 for D (5 bases). The V and J ends lost 1 base and 2 bases respectively, with 11 bases between them. CDR3 length equals 15 residues. Germline V gives CDR1 LGHDT, CDR2 YNNKEL (reference sequence). The CDR3 is CASSQVAGKQETQYF. The CDR3 bases are TGTGCCAGCAGCCAAGTGGCCGGGAAACAAGAGACCCAGTACTTC.

This clone has a single count. The V call is TRBV7-3, the J call TRBJ2-2; D unresolved. Germline V gene data show CDR1 as SGHTA and CDR2 as FQGTGA. The CDR3 has 13 residues. Between the trimmed V and J ends, which lost 2 bases and 6 bases, there was a span of 7 bases. The CDR3 DNA reads TGTGCCAGCAGCTTAGAGGTCGCCGGGGAGCTGTTTTTT. It is translated as CASSLEVAGELFF.

This chain connects TRBV7-9 to TRBJ1-1; D unclear. V gave up 1 base and J gave up 10 bases, with 4 bases separating them. Germline V gene sequence: CDR1 SEHNR, CDR2 FQNEAQ (reference sequence). CDR3 length: 10 residues. CDR3 region: CASSLGGAFF. The CDR3 DNA is TGTGCCAGCAGCTTAGGCGGAGCTTTCTTT.

The V call is TRBV6-1, the J call TRBJ1-1; D is unclear. This CDR3 comprises 13 residues. CDR1 MNHNS and CDR2 SASEGT come from the germline V gene. Trimming cost V 2 bases and J 4 bases, with 8 bases left between them. This CDR3 is CASSEYPGTEAFF. The CDR3 DNA reads TGTGCCAGCAGTGAATACCCAGGCACTGAAGCTTTCTTT.

The chain employs TRBV2 and TRBJ2-1, with TRBD2 identical over 15 bases. With 5 bases clipped from V and 1 base from J, the junction kept 9 bases outside the gene matches. Germline-derived CDR1 and CDR2 are SNHLY and FYNNEI. The length of the CDR3 is 19 residues. The CDR3 spells CASSPGLAGGLASYNEQFF. CDR3 coding DNA: TGTGCCAGCAGTCCCGGACTAGCGGGAGGGCTAGCGTCCTACAATGAGCAGTTCTTC.

The V gene is TRBV19, the J gene TRBJ1-3, with D unresolved. The CDR3 has 16 residues. Germline values: CDR1 LNHDA, CDR2 SQIVND (reference sequence). Trimming pared 2 bases from V and 2 bases from J, leaving 13 bases between. The CDR3 region has the DNA TGTGCCAGTAGTATAAGCGGGATTATCGCTGGAAACACCATATATTTT. Translated: CASSISGIIAGNTIYF.

This chain connects TRBV3-1 (or the pseudogene TRBV3-2) to TRBJ2-1, with 7 nucleotides matching TRBD1. Germline V gives CDR1 LGHDT, CDR2 YNNKEL (reference sequence). V trimming: 5 bases; J trimming: 0 bases; junction bases outside the gene matches: 10. The CDR3 is 17 residues long. The CDR3 is CASSAIYRGSSYNEQFF. For the CDR3, the DNA is TGTGCCAGCAGCGCAATTTACAGGGGAAGCTCCTACAATGAGCAGTTCTTC.

This clone has a handful of counts. The chain uses TRBV6-5 and TRBJ1-2; tentatively, D is TRBD1 (5 bases). V was clipped by 5 bases and J by 4 bases, with 11 bases between them. The CDR3 length is 13 residues. The germline V gene has CDR1 MNHEY and CDR2 SVGAGI. DNA of the CDR3: TGTGCCAGCAGTCGAACACAGGTCTATGGCTACACCTTC. Its translation is CASSRTQVYGYTF.

The chain has TRBV28 and TRBJ2-7; no firm D call. The germline V and J ends were trimmed by 5 bases and 4 bases, with 6 bases remaining between them. Germline V gives CDR1 MDHEN, CDR2 SYDVKM. This CDR3 has 11 residues. CDR3 in DNA: TGTGCCAGCAGTATCCTTTACGAGCAGTACTTC. Amino acid sequence: CASSILYEQYF.

The chain uses TRBV7-9 and TRBJ2-1; a possible D gene is TRBD2 (7 bases). From germline, CDR1 is SEHNR and CDR2 FQNEAQ (reference sequence). Trimming pared 4 bases from V and 9 bases from J, leaving 28 bases between. The CDR3 covers 18 residues. CDR3: CASSSLIGDGGAKGEQFF. The CDR3 coding sequence is TGTGCCAGCAGCTCCTTAATCGGTGATGGGGGGGCGAAGGGTGAGCAGTTCTTC.

The chain carries TRBV7-6 and TRBJ1-2; D is perhaps TRBD1 (6 bases). The CDR3 is 14 amino acids. The V and J ends lost 3 bases and 7 bases respectively, with 15 bases between them. Germline CDR1 SGHVS, CDR2 FNYEAQ. The CDR3 nucleotides read TGTGCCAGCAGCTTCGGCGTACAGGGAAGTGGCTACACCTTC. This encodes CASSFGVQGSGYTF. The full variable domain, completed using reference TRBV7-6 and TRBJ1-2, is GAGVSQSPRYKVTKRGQDVALRCDPISGHVSLYWYRQALGQGPEFLTYFNYEAQQDKSGLPNDRFSAERPEGSISTLTIQRTEQRDSAMYRCASSFGVQGSGYTFGSGTRLTVV.

The chain joins TRBV7-2 to TRBJ2-1; D possibly corresponds to TRBD1 (5 bases). V was clipped by 1 base and J by 6 bases, with 13 bases between them. This CDR3 has 15 amino acids. CDR1 is SGHTA and CDR2 is FQGNSA in the germline V gene. The CDR3 loop reads CASSLVGLLSNEQFF. In DNA form, the CDR3 reads TGTGCCAGCAGCTTAGTGGGGCTCCTTTCCAATGAGCAGTTCTTC.

This clone was recorded once. The V call is TRBV19, the J call TRBJ1-2; TRBD1 matches 9 bases. Germline V lookup: CDR1 LNHDA, CDR2 SQIVND (reference sequence). The CDR3 totals 14 residues. V shed 3 bases and J 5 bases; nucleotides not matched to a gene: 4. This CDR3 reads CASSIGTGPYGYTF. DNA for the CDR3: TGTGCCAGTAGTATTGGGACAGGGCCTTATGGCTACACCTTC.